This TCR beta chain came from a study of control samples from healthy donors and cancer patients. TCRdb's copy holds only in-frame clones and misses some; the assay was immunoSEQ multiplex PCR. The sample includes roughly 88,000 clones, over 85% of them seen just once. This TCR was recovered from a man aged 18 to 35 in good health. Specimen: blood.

The CDR3 DNA reads TGTGCCAGCAGCTTAGACGGACTAGCGGGAGCCTACGAGCAGTACTTC. This codes for CASSLDGLAGAYEQYF. The V gene is TRBV7-2, the J gene TRBJ2-7; 13 nucleotides agree with TRBD2. The ends lost 1 base at V and 2 bases at J; junction bases unmatched: 2. CDR1 and CDR2 (germline): SGHTA, FQGNSA. The CDR3 is made up of 16 amino acids.